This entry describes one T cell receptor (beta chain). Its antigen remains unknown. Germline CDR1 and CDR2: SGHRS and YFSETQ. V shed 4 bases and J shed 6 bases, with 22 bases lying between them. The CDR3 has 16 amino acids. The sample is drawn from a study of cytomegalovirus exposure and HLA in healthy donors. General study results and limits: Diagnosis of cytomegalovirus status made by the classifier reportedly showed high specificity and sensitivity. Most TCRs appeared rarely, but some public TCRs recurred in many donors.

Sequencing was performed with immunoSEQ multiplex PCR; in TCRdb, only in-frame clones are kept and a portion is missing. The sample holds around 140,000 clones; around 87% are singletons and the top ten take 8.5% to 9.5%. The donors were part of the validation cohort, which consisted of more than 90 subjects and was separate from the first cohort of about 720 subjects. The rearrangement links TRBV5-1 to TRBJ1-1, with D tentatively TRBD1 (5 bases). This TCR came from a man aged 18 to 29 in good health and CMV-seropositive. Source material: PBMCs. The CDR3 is CASSSHLVRRVAEAFF. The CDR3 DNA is TGCGCCAGCAGCAGCCACCTCGTTCGCAGGGTGGCTGAAGCTTTCTTT.